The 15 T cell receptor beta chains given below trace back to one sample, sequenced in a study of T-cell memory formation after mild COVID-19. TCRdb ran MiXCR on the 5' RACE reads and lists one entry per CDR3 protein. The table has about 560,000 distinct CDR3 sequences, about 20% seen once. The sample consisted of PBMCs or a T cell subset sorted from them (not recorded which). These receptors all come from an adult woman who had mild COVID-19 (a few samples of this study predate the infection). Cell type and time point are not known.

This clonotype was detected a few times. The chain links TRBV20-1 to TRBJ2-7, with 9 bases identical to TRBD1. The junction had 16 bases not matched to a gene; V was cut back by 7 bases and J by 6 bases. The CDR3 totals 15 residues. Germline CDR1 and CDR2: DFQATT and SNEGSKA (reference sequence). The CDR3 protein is CSVGTPGQGSGEQYF. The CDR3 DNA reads TGCAGTGTAGGGACCCCGGGACAGGGAAGCGGCGAGCAGTACTTC.

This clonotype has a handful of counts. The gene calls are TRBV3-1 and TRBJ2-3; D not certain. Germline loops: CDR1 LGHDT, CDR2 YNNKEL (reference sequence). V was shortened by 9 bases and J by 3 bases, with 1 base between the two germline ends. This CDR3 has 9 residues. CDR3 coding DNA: TGTGCCAGTACAGATACGCAGTATTTT. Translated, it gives CASTDTQYF.

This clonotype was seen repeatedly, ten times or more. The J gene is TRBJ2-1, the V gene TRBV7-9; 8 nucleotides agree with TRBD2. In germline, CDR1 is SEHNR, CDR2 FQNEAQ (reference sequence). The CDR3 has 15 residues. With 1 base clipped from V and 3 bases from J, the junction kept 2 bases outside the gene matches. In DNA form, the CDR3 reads TGTGCCAGCAGCTTAGAAGGGACTAGCTACAATGAGCAGTTCTTC. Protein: CASSLEGTSYNEQFF. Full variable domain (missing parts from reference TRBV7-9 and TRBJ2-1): DTGVSQNPRHKITKRGQNVTFRCDPISEHNRLYWYRQTLGQGPEFLTYFQNEAQLEKSRLLSDRFSAERPKGSFSTLEIQRTEQGDSAMYLCASSLEGTSYNEQFFGPGTRLTVL.

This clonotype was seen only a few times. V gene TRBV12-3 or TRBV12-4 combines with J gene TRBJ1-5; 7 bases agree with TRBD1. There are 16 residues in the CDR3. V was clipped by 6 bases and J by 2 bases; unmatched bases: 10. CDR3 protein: CASSLTGDRGNQPQHF. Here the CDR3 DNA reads TGTGCCAGCAGCCTTACAGGGGATCGGGGCAATCAGCCCCAGCATTTT.

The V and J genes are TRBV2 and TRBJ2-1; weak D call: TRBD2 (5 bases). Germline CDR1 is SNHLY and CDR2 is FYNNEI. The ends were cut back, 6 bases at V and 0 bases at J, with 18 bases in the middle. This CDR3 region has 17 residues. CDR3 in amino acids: CASRETERSSSYNEQFF. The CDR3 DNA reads TGTGCCAGCAGGGAGACGGAGCGGAGCAGCTCCTACAATGAGCAGTTCTTC. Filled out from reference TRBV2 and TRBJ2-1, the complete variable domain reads EPEVTQTPSHQVTQMGQEVILRCVPISNHLYFYWYRQILGQKVEFLVSFYNNEISEKSEIFDDQFSVERPDGSNFTLKIRSTKLEDSAMYFCASRETERSSSYNEQFFGPGTRLTVL.

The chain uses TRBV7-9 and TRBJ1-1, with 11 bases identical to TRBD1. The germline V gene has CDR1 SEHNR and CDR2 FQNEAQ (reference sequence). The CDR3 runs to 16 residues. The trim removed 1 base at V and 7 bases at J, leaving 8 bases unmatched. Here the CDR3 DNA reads TGTGCCAGCAGCTTAGGGCGGACAGGGGGCCGCCTTGAAGCTTTCTTT. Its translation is CASSLGRTGGRLEAFF.

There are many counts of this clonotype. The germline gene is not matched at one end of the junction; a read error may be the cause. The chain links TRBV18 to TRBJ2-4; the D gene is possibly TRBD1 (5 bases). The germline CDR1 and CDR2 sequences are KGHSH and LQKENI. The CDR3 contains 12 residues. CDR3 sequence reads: CASSPPSGSLDF. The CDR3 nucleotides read TGTGCCAGCTCACCACCGTCAGGGTCCCTGGACTTC.

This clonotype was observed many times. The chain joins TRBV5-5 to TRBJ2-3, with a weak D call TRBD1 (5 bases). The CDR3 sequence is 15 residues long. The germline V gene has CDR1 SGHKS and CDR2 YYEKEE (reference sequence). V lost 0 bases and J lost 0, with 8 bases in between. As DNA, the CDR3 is TGTGCCAGCAGCTTGGGGGGCCGGAGCACAGATACGCAGTATTTT. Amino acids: CASSLGGRSTDTQYF.

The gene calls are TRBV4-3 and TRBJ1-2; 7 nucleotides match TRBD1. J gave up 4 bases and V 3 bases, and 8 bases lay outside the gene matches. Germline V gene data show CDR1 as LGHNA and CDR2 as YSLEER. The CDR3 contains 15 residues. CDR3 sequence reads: CASSHTAGTAYGYTF. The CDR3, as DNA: TGCGCCAGCAGCCATACAGCCGGGACAGCCTATGGCTACACCTTC.

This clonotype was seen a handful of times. The CDR3 reads CASSPTTGTNTEAFF. The CDR3 DNA reads TGTGCCAGCAGCCCGACGACAGGGACCAACACTGAAGCTTTCTTT. J is TRBJ1-1 and V is TRBV7-3; TRBD1 agrees at 7 bases. J lost 2 bases, V lost 5 bases, and 8 bases had no gene match. Germline assignment: CDR1 SGHTA and CDR2 FQGTGA. The CDR3 sequence is 15 residues long.

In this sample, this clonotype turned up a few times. The CDR3 protein is CASTPRGGVPTGELFF. The DNA of the CDR3 is TGTGCCAGCACCCCTAGGGGAGGAGTGCCCACCGGGGAGCTGTTTTTT. V gene TRBV14 combines with J gene TRBJ2-2; a weak D match, TRBD2 (6 bases). Germline V gene lookup returns CDR1 SGHDN and CDR2 FVKESK. The germline V and J ends were trimmed by 7 bases and 4 bases, with 19 bases remaining between them. The CDR3 spans 16 residues.

CDR3 region: CASSPGVYNEQFF. DNA for the CDR3: TGTGCCAGCTCACCAGGGGTTTACAATGAGCAGTTCTTC. V gene TRBV18 combines with J gene TRBJ2-1; D remains unclear. There are 13 residues in the CDR3. V lost 2 bases to trimming and J lost 4 bases, with 6 bases between them. CDR1 is KGHSH, CDR2 LQKENI, per germline.

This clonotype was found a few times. The CDR3 spells CASSQVAAGGPSTDTQYF. DNA of the CDR3: TGCGCCAGCAGCCAAGTTGCAGCGGGGGGCCCTAGCACAGATACGCAGTATTTT. The chain combines TRBV4-1 with TRBJ2-3; 9 nucleotides agree with TRBD2. The length of the CDR3 is 18 residues. The germline V gene has CDR1 MGHRA and CDR2 YSYEKL. V was pared by 1 base and J by 0 bases, with 8 bases of the junction left unmatched.

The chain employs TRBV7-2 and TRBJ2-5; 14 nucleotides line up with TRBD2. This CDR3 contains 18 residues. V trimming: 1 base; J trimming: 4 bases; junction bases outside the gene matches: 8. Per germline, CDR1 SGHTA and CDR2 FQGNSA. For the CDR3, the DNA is TGTGCCAGCAGCTTAGTAAAGGGACTAGCGGGAGTGGGAGAGACCCAGTACTTC. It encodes CASSLVKGLAGVGETQYF.

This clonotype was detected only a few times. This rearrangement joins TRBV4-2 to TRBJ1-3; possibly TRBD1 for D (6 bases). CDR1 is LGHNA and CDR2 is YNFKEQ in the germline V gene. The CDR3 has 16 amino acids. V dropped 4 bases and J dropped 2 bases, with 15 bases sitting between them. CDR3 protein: CASSPSRGAAGNTIYF. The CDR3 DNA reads TGTGCCAGCAGCCCCAGTAGGGGGGCGGCTGGAAACACCATATATTTT.